One sample yielded the 6 T cell receptor beta chains listed below, sequenced in a study of molecular identifiers for immune sequencing clone quantification. TCRdb itself ran the PCR reads through MiXCR, one entry per CDR3 protein. The table shows about 63,000 distinct CDR3 sequences, with 15% to 20% occurring only once. What was sequenced was naive CD8+ T cells from blood, with Jurkat cell RNA spiked in. Subset noted: FACS-sorted CD8+CD4-CCR7+CD45RA+ naive T cells. These receptors were collected from a human donor in good health. Some libraries in this study had Jurkat cell RNA spiked in.

There are many counts of this clonotype. The chain links TRBV28 to TRBJ2-3; tentatively, D is TRBD2 (5 bases). CDR1 is MDHEN, CDR2 SYDVKM, per germline. This CDR3 comprises 15 residues. The V end was cut by 4 bases, the J end by 3 bases, with 14 bases between. The CDR3 protein is CASSSTLRGTDTQYF. DNA of the CDR3: TGTGCCAGCAGTTCCACCCTCCGAGGGACAGATACGCAGTATTTT.

This clonotype has at least ten counts. This chain uses TRBV4-3 with TRBJ2-1; 13 bases match TRBD2. Germline lookup yields CDR1 LGHNA and CDR2 YSLEER. This CDR3 has 17 residues. V shed 2 bases, J shed 2 bases, and the junction held 3 bases outside the gene matches. The CDR3 protein is CASSQQLAGGPYNEQFF. The CDR3 nucleotides are TGCGCCAGCAGCCAACAACTAGCGGGAGGGCCCTACAATGAGCAGTTCTTC.

J is TRBJ2-7 and V is TRBV10-2; D gene unclear. CDR3 size: 11 residues. Trimming took 6 bases from V and 3 from J, leaving 6 bases between them. The germline V gene has CDR1 WSHSY and CDR2 SAAADI. CDR3 in DNA: TGCGCCAGCAGGGAAGACTACGAGCAGTACTTC. Protein sequence: CASREDYEQYF.

This clonotype was found many times. The chain is built from TRBV7-9 and TRBJ1-4; D gene uncertain. This CDR3 comprises 14 residues. Germline CDR1 is SEHNR and CDR2 is FQNEAQ (reference sequence). V was pared by 2 bases and J by 4 bases, with 8 bases between. Here the CDR3 DNA reads TGTGCCAGCAGCTTATTGGAAGTTAATGAAAAACTGTTTTTT. Protein: CASSLLEVNEKLFF.

As concerns this clonotype: This may arise from a read error, as a much more abundant clone is one base away. The chain combines TRBV9 with TRBJ2-7, with 11 bases identical to TRBD2. J lost 5 bases, V lost 4 bases, and 5 bases had no gene match. Germline V gene lookup returns CDR1 SGDLS and CDR2 YYNGEE. The CDR3 is 14 amino acids. The CDR3 spells CASSPVAGGHEQYF. The CDR3, as DNA: TGTGCCAGCAGCCCCGTAGCGGGAGGGCACGAGCAGTACTTC.

This clonotype came up a few times. V is TRBV10-3 and J is TRBJ2-7, with 8 positions matching TRBD1. The germline V gene has CDR1 ENHRY and CDR2 SYGVKD. The CDR3 runs 14 residues. V trimming: 5 bases; J trimming: 3 bases; junction bases outside the gene matches: 6. The CDR3 reads CAISTRDRYYEQYF. As DNA, the CDR3 is TGTGCCATCAGTACCCGGGACAGGTACTACGAGCAGTACTTC.